These 8 T cell receptor beta chains were sequenced from one sample in a study of blood T cell repertoires in COVID-19. Libraries were prepared by immunoSEQ multiplex PCR; TCRdb keeps only in-frame clonotypes and omits some of them. The table lists some 87,000 clones, about 90% of them singletons. The material sequenced was peripheral blood. The receptors were gathered from a human donor in a cohort sampled during active COVID-19.

The genes are TRBV30 and TRBJ1-1; weak D call: TRBD1 (6 bases). The CDR3 is 14 residues long. Germline V gene data show CDR1 as GTSNPN and CDR2 as SVGIG (reference sequence). The V end was cut by 4 bases, the J end by 0 bases, with 12 bases between. The DNA of the CDR3 is TGTGCCTGGATACCGGACAGAATGAACACTGAAGCTTTCTTT. Translation: CAWIPDRMNTEAFF.

The J gene is TRBJ1-2, the V gene TRBV5-1, with D maybe TRBD1 (6 bases). CDR1 and CDR2 (germline): SGHRS, YFSETQ. Trimming left V 6 bases short and J 3 bases short, with 24 bases between. The CDR3 runs to 17 residues. CDR3 amino acids: CASTDPTYRGADYGYTF. The CDR3 DNA reads as TGCGCCAGCACCGACCCAACTTACCGGGGGGCGGACTATGGCTACACCTTC.

V and J are TRBV7-2 and TRBJ1-6; TRBD1 might be the D (6 bases). Trimming removed 5 bases at V and 10 bases at J, with 18 bases between. The CDR3 has 15 residues. Per germline, CDR1 SGHTA and CDR2 FQGNSA. The CDR3 is CASSVRGGAWSPLHF. As DNA, the CDR3 is TGTGCCAGCAGCGTTCGAGGGGGGGCTTGGTCACCCCTCCACTTT.

The V gene is TRBV9, the J gene TRBJ1-2, with D possibly matching TRBD1 (5 bases). This CDR3 spans 14 amino acids. CDR1 and CDR2 from the germline V gene are SGDLS and YYNGEE. V lost 4 bases and J 4 bases, leaving 14 bases between the germline ends. The DNA for the CDR3 is TGTGCCAGCAGCCCTGCTGTGGGACTCTATGGCTACACCTTC. Amino acid sequence: CASSPAVGLYGYTF.

The rearrangement links TRBV4-1 to TRBJ1-2; weak D call: TRBD1 (6 bases). Germline CDR1 is MGHRA and CDR2 is YSYEKL. Trimming removed 3 bases at V and 8 bases at J, with 19 bases between. This CDR3 comprises 15 residues. The CDR3 loop reads CASSQEQDTRGGYTF. The DNA for the CDR3 is TGCGCCAGCAGCCAGGAACAGGACACCAGGGGAGGCTACACCTTC.

This clone showed up just once. The gene calls are TRBV7-6 and TRBJ1-3; possibly TRBD1 for D (5 bases). The V end was cut by 4 bases, the J end by 2 bases, with 12 bases between. The CDR3 spans 15 residues. Germline V gene data show CDR1 as SGHVS and CDR2 as FNYEAQ. This CDR3 reads CASSSGWGTGNTIYF. DNA of the CDR3: TGTGCCAGCAGCTCGGGTTGGGGCACTGGAAACACCATATATTTT.

The J gene is TRBJ1-4, the V gene TRBV7-2; D ambiguous. This CDR3 is built from 15 residues. Germline loops: CDR1 SGHTA, CDR2 FQGNSA. V was cut by 1 base and J by 4 bases, with 10 bases left in between. Here the CDR3 reads CASSLVSGGNEKLFF. CDR3 DNA sequence: TGTGCCAGCAGCTTAGTATCCGGCGGTAATGAAAAACTGTTTTTT.

This clone occurred once. The V gene is TRBV5-6, the J gene TRBJ2-5; the D is unclear. This CDR3 comprises 13 residues. Germline lookup yields CDR1 SGHDT and CDR2 YYEEEE. V lost 3 bases and J 2 bases, leaving 8 bases between the germline ends. The DNA for the CDR3 is TGTGCCAGCAGCTCGGTGAGACAAGAGACCCAGTACTTC. Translation gives CASSSVRQETQYF.